This TCR beta chain was sequenced during a study of blood T cells in healthy people across ages. Study context: About one barcoded beta molecule per two T cells was the capture yield of template switching.

The use of a sample-barcoded 5' primer and a J-beta primer mix characterized a second PCR of about 7 to 12 cycles. TCRdb processed the 5' RACE reads anew with MiXCR; each CDR3 protein has one entry. This sample has more than 900,000 distinct CDR3 sequences, with around 27% found just once. This clonotype showed up just a few times. The amount of total RNA extracted per sample was at least 5.5 micrograms. The CDR3 extends over 14 amino acids. V was shortened by 6 bases and J by 5 bases, with 16 bases between the two germline ends. Per germline, CDR1 SGHAT and CDR2 FQNNGV. This sample was shared with a second study, whose subject was T cells of mothers and their children. That paper states: Each child gave about 3 million TCR beta CDR3 reads (each mother, over 9.5 million). No persistent microchimeric T cell clones were detected.

Material: blood. J is TRBJ2-5 and V is TRBV11-2, with TRBD1 as a possible D gene (5 bases). This clonotype was obtained from a girl between 2 and 10 years old in good health. In DNA form, the CDR3 reads TGTGCCAGCAGACAAAGGGGTTTTGAGGAGACCCAGTACTTC. Translated: CASRQRGFEETQYF.